This T cell receptor (beta chain) is drawn from a study of blood T cells in healthy people across ages. PCR was performed a second time for about 7 to 11 cycles using a sample-barcoded 5' primer and a J-beta primer mix. Every cDNA molecule carried a tag from a template-switch adaptor bearing 12 random nucleotides. One entry per CDR3 protein, called by TCRdb with MiXCR from the 5' RACE reads. Of some 320,000 distinct CDR3 sequences in the sample, around 27% were seen once. J lost 6 bases, V lost 6 bases, and 8 bases had no gene match. The length of the CDR3 is 14 residues. The germline V gene encodes CDR1 MDHEN and CDR2 SYDVKM. At least 5.5 micrograms of total RNA were extracted per sample.

The chain links TRBV28 to TRBJ2-1, with 7 bases lining up with TRBD2. Sequenced material: blood. The TCR originated in a woman in her sixties or seventies in good health. CDR3 coding DNA: TGTGCCAGCAGCAGGACTAGGCGGACCAATGAGCAGTTCTTC. This sequence encodes CASSRTRRTNEQFF. Together with reference TRBV28 and TRBJ2-1, the CDR3 gives the full variable domain: DVKVTQSSRYLVKRTGEKVFLECVQDMDHENMFWYRQDPGLGLRLIYFSYDVKMKEKGDIPEGYSVSREKKERFSLILESASTNQTSMYLCASSRTRRTNEQFFGPGTRLTVL.